Listed below are T cell receptor beta chains from one sample, sequenced in a study of cytomegalovirus exposure and HLA in healthy donors. Repertoires were generated with immunoSEQ multiplex PCR, while TCRdb's copy carries only in-frame clones and drops some. The repertoire consists of around 140,000 clones, with 70% to 80% occurring once and the leading ten covering 0.75% to 0.95%. Sequenced sample: PBMCs. The receptor source for this set is a woman between 55 and 75 years old in good health and CMV-seronegative. The CDR3 runs from the conserved cysteine through the conserved F or W. A D gene is named only where the DNA matches it firmly. The size entry is marked missing in some rows and otherwise reads once, few, many or a size class.

j_call: TRBJ2-7; clone_size: NA; d_call: TRBD1; v_call: TRBV5-1; cdr3_aa: CASRSGQGAGEQYF; cdr3_nt: TGCGCCAGCAGATCCGGACAGGGGGCAGGCGAGCAGTACTTC
j_call: TRBJ1-4; clone_size: few; d_call: TRBD1; v_call: TRBV15; cdr3_aa: CATRKQGAVGEKLFF; cdr3_nt: TGTGCCACCCGCAAACAGGGGGCAGTCGGTGAAAAACTGTTTTTT
j_call: TRBJ1-2; clone_size: once; d_call: TRBD1; v_call: TRBV10-3; cdr3_aa: CAISERTGYGYTF; cdr3_nt: TGTGCCATCAGTGAACGGACAGGGTATGGCTACACCTTC
j_call: TRBJ1-4; clone_size: NA; d_call: NA; v_call: TRBV4-2; cdr3_aa: CASSQGGTGATNEKLFF; cdr3_nt: TGTGCCAGCAGCCAAGGGGGAACAGGCGCAACTAATGAAAAACTGTTTTTT
j_call: TRBJ2-2; clone_size: once; d_call: NA; v_call: TRBV6-1; cdr3_aa: CASTFSGNTGELFF; cdr3_nt: TGTGCCAGCACTTTTAGCGGGAACACCGGGGAGCTGTTTTTT
j_call: TRBJ2-2; clone_size: few; d_call: TRBD2; v_call: TRBV27; cdr3_aa: CASRAWVAGDTGELFF; cdr3_nt: TGTGCCAGCCGGGCGTGGGTAGCGGGGGACACCGGGGAGCTGTTTTTT
j_call: TRBJ1-2; clone_size: NA; d_call: NA; v_call: TRBV7-8; cdr3_aa: CASSLASGSNYGYTF; cdr3_nt: TGTGCCAGCAGCTTAGCGTCAGGCAGTAACTATGGCTACACCTTC
j_call: TRBJ1-2; clone_size: NA; d_call: TRBD1; v_call: TRBV5-5; cdr3_aa: CASSGGQHYGYTF; cdr3_nt: TGTGCCAGCAGCGGGGGACAGCACTATGGCTACACCTTC
j_call: TRBJ1-3; clone_size: NA; d_call: NA; v_call: TRBV6-1; cdr3_aa: CASSETPPTGNTIYF; cdr3_nt: TGTGCCAGCAGTGAAACGCCTCCGACTGGGAACACCATATATTTT
j_call: TRBJ2-1; clone_size: NA; d_call: NA; v_call: TRBV14; cdr3_aa: CASSVGTFPNEQFF; cdr3_nt: TGTGCCAGCAGCGTCGGGACATTTCCCAATGAGCAGTTCTTC
j_call: TRBJ2-7; clone_size: NA; d_call: NA; v_call: TRBV4-1; cdr3_aa: CASSHGADRPYEQYF; cdr3_nt: TGCGCCAGCAGCCATGGCGCCGACAGACCCTACGAGCAGTACTTC
j_call: TRBJ1-1; clone_size: few; d_call: TRBD1; v_call: TRBV10-2; cdr3_aa: CASSDGARGPTEAFF; cdr3_nt: TGCGCCAGCAGTGACGGGGCCAGGGGGCCTACTGAAGCTTTCTTT
j_call: TRBJ1-3; clone_size: NA; d_call: TRBD1; v_call: TRBV10-2; cdr3_aa: CASSGRDRGSGNTIYF; cdr3_nt: TGCGCCAGCAGTGGCCGGGACAGGGGATCTGGAAACACCATATATTTT
j_call: TRBJ1-2; clone_size: once; d_call: NA; v_call: TRBV28; cdr3_aa: CASTDRGNYGYTF; cdr3_nt: TGTGCCAGCACCGATCGGGGGAACTATGGCTACACCTTC
j_call: TRBJ2-1; clone_size: NA; d_call: TRBD2; v_call: TRBV7-9; cdr3_aa: CSSSPPGREAYNEQFF; cdr3_nt: TGTTCCAGCAGCCCCCCAGGGAGGGAAGCTTACAATGAGCAGTTCTTC
j_call: TRBJ2-1; clone_size: NA; d_call: NA; v_call: TRBV28; cdr3_aa: CASSGVSKYNEQFF; cdr3_nt: TGTGCCAGCTCCGGGGTAAGCAAGTACAATGAGCAGTTCTTC
j_call: TRBJ2-7; clone_size: NA; d_call: TRBD1; v_call: TRBV5-1; cdr3_aa: CASSSGRTGNYEQYF; cdr3_nt: TGCGCCAGCAGCTCCGGTAGGACAGGGAACTACGAGCAGTACTTC
j_call: TRBJ1-6; clone_size: NA; d_call: TRBD1; v_call: TRBV19; cdr3_aa: CASSPGQPIPLHF; cdr3_nt: TGTGCCAGTAGCCCGGGACAGCCCATACCCCTCCACTTT
j_call: TRBJ1-1; clone_size: NA; d_call: NA; v_call: TRBV19; cdr3_aa: CASSMGAGTPLNTEAFF; cdr3_nt: TGTGCCAGTAGTATGGGGGCCGGTACACCGTTGAACACTGAAGCTTTCTTT
j_call: TRBJ1-1; clone_size: NA; d_call: TRBD1; v_call: TRBV10-1; cdr3_aa: CASSRDRDEAFF; cdr3_nt: TGCGCCAGCAGTCGGGACAGGGATGAAGCTTTCTTT
j_call: TRBJ2-1; clone_size: few; d_call: TRBD2; v_call: TRBV13; cdr3_aa: CASSFQLAGDEQFF; cdr3_nt: TGTGCCAGCAGCTTCCAACTAGCGGGAGACGAGCAGTTCTTC
j_call: TRBJ1-5; clone_size: NA; d_call: NA; v_call: TRBV4-1; cdr3_aa: CASSQAGYVYQPQHF; cdr3_nt: TGCGCCAGCAGCCAAGCAGGGTATGTATATCAGCCCCAGCATTTT
j_call: TRBJ2-2; clone_size: NA; d_call: NA; v_call: TRBV7-9; cdr3_aa: CASSRDTGELFF; cdr3_nt: TGTGCCAGCAGCCGGGACACCGGGGAGCTGTTTTTT
j_call: TRBJ1-6; clone_size: NA; d_call: NA; v_call: TRBV25-1; cdr3_aa: CASSATGGLNSPLHF; cdr3_nt: TGTGCCAGCAGTGCGACCGGAGGCCTTAATTCACCCCTCCACTTT